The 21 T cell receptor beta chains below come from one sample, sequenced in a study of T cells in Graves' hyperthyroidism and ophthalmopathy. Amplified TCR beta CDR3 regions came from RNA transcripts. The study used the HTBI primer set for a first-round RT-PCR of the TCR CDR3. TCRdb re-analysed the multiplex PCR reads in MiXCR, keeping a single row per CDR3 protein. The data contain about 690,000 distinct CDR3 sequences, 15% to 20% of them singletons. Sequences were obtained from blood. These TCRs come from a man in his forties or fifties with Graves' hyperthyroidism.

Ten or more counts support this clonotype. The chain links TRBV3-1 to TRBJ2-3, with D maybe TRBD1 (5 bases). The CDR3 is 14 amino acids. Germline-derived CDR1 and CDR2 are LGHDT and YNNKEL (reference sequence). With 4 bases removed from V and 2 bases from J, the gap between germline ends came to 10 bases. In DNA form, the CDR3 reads TGTGCCAGCAGCCCCTCGACAGCCACAGATACGCAGTATTTT. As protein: CASSPSTATDTQYF.

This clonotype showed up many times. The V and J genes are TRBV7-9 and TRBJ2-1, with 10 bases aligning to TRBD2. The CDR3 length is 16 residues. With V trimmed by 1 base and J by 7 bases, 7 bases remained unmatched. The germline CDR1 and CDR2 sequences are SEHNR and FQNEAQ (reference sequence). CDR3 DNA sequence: TGTGCCAGCAGCTTAGAGGCTAGCGGGAGTTGGAATGAGCAGTTCTTC. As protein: CASSLEASGSWNEQFF. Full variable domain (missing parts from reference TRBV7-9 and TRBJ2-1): DTGVSQNPRHKITKRGQNVTFRCDPISEHNRLYWYRQTLGQGPEFLTYFQNEAQLEKSRLLSDRFSAERPKGSFSTLEIQRTEQGDSAMYLCASSLEASGSWNEQFFGPGTRLTVL.

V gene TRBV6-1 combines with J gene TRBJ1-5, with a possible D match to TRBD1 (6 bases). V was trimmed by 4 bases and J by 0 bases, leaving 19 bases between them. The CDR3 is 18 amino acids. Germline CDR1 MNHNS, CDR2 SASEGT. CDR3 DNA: TGTGCCAGCAGTGTATATTATGGGGGGGCGAATAGCAATCAGCCCCAGCATTTT. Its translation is CASSVYYGGANSNQPQHF.

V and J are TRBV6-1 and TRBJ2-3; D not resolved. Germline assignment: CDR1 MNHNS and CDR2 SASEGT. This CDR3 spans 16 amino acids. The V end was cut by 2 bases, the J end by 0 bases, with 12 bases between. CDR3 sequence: CASSELQATSTDTQYF. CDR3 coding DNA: TGTGCCAGCAGTGAACTCCAGGCCACTAGCACAGATACGCAGTATTTT.

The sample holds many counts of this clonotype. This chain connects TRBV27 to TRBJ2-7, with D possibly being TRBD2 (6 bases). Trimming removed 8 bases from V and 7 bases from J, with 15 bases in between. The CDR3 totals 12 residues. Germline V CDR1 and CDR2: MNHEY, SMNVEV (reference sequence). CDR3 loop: CASGGLPREQYF. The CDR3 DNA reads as TGTGCCAGCGGGGGACTTCCGCGGGAGCAGTACTTC.

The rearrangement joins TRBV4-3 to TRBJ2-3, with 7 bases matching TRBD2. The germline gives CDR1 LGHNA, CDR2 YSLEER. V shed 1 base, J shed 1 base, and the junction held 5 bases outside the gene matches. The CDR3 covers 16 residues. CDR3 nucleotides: TGCGCCAGCAGCCAAGGGGCTAGCGGACGCACAGATACGCAGTATTTT. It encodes CASSQGASGRTDTQYF.

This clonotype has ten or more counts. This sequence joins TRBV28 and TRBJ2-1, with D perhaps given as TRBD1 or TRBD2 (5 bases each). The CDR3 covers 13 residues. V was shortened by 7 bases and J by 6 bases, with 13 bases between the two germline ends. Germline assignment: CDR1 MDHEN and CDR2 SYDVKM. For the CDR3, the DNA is TGTGCCAGCACCAAATGGGGGAGCAATGAGCAGTTCTTC. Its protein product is CASTKWGSNEQFF.

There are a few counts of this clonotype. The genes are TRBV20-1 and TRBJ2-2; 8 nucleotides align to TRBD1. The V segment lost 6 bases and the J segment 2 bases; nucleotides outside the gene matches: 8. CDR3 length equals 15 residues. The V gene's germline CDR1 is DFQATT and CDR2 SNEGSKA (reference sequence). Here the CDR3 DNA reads TGCAGTGCCCGGTCAGGGGGCGATAACACCGGGGAGCTGTTTTTT. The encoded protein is CSARSGGDNTGELFF.

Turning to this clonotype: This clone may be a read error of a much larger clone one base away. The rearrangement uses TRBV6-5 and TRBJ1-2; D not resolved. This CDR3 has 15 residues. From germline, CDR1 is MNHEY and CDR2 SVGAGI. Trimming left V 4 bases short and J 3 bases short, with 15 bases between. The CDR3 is CASSSYINHDYGYTF. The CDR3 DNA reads TGTGCCAGCAGTTCGTACATCAATCACGACTATGGCTACACCTTC.

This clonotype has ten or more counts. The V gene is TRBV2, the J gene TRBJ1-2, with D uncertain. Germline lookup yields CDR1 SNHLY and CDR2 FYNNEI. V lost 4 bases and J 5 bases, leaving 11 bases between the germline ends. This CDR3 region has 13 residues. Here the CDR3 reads CASSATEAYGYTF. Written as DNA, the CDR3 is TGTGCCAGCAGTGCCACAGAGGCTTATGGCTACACCTTC.

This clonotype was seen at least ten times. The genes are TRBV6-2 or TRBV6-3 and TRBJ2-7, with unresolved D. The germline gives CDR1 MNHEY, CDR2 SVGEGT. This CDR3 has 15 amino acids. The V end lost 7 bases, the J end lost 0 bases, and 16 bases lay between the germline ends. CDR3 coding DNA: TGTGCCAGCACCCTTACGGACCGGAGCTCCTACGAGCAGTACTTC. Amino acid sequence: CASTLTDRSSYEQYF.

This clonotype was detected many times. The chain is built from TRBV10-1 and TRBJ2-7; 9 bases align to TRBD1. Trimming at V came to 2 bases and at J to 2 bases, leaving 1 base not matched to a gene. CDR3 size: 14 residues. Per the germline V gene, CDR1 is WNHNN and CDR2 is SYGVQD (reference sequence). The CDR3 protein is CASSEGTGTYEQYF. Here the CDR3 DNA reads TGCGCCAGCAGTGAGGGGACAGGGACCTACGAGCAGTACTTC.

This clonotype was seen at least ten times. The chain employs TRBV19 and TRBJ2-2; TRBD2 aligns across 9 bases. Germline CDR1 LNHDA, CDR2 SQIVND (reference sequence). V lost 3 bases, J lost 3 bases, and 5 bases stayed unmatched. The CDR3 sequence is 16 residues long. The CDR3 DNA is TGTGCCAGTAGTATGGATACTAGCGGGTACACCGGGGAGCTGTTTTTT. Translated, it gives CASSMDTSGYTGELFF.

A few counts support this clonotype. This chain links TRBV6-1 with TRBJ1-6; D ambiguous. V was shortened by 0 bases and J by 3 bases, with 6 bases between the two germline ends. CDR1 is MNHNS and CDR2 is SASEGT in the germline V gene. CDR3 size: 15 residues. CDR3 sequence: CASSEAVVYNSPLHF. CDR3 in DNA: TGTGCCAGCAGTGAAGCTGTAGTCTATAATTCACCCCTCCACTTT.

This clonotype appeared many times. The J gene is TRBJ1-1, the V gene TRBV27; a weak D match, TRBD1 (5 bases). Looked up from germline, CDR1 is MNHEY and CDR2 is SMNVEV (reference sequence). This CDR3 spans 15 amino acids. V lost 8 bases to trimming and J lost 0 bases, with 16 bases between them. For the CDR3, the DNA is TGTGCCAGCCACTCCGCAGGGACCATGAACACTGAAGCTTTCTTT. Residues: CASHSAGTMNTEAFF.

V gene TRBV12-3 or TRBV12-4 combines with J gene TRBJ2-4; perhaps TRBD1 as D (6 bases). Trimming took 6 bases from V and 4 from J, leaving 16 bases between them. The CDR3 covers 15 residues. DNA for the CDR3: TGTGCCAGCAGACCTCACCGGGACAATAAAAACATTCAGTACTTC. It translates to CASRPHRDNKNIQYF.

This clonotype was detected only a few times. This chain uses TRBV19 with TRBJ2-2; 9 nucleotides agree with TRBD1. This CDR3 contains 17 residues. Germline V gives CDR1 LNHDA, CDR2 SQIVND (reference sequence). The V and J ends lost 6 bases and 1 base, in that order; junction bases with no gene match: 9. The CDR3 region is CASRPGQGYGNTGELFF. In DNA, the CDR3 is TGTGCCAGTAGACCGGGACAGGGTTATGGGAACACCGGGGAGCTGTTTTTT.

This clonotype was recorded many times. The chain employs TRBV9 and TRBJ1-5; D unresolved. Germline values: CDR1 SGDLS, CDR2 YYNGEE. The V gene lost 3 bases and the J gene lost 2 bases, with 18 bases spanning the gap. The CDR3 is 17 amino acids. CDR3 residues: CASSASPLAGGNQPQHF. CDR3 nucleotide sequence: TGTGCCAGCAGCGCCTCCCCCTTGGCTGGGGGCAATCAGCCCCAGCATTTT.

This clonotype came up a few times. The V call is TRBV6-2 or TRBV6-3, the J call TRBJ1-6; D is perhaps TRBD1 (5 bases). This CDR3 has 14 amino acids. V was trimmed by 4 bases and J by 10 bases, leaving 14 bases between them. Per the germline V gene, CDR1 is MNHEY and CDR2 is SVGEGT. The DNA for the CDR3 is TGTGCCAGCAGTTCCCAGGGATTGGTATCACCCCTCCACTTT. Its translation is CASSSQGLVSPLHF.

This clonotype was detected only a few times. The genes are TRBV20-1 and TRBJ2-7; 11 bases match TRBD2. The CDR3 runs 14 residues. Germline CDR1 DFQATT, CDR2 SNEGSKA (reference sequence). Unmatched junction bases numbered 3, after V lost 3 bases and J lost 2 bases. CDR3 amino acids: CSARIAGGPYEQYF. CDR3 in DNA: TGCAGTGCTAGGATAGCGGGAGGGCCCTACGAGCAGTACTTC.

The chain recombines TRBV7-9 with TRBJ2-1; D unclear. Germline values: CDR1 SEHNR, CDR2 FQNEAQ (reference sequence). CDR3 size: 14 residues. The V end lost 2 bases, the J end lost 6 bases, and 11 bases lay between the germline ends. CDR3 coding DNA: TGTGCCAGCAGCTTAAAACTGGCGGTCAATGAGCAGTTCTTC. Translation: CASSLKLAVNEQFF.